This entry features one TCR beta chain sequence. The antigen is not known. This sample stems from a study of identical twins. Germline loops: CDR1 DFQATT, CDR2 SNEGSKA (reference sequence). The CDR3 length is 13 residues. TCRdb ran MiXCR on the 5' RACE reads and lists one entry per CDR3 protein. Of about 470,000 distinct CDR3 sequences listed, 20% to 25% were seen once; the top ten hold just under 3%. Overall study results and limits: Analyses based on zero insertions could be partly confounded by invariant MAIT and iNKT cells.

This sample was shared with a second study, whose subject was T cells expressing NK-cell markers. Per that study: HCMV seropositivity marked seven of the eight sequenced donors; one was seronegative. Where several donors were concerned, these clonotypes also led the CD3+CD56-NKG2C+ fraction. Unclear, still, was the HCMV specificity of the expanded NKG2C+ T cell clones.

The sequence came from a woman in her late teens or twenties in good health. Sequenced sample: CD4+ T cells sorted from blood. This chain uses TRBV20-1 with TRBJ2-1; the match to TRBD1 covers 9 bases. DNA for the CDR3: TGCAGCCCGAGACAGGGGGTGAGGGATGAGCAGTTCTTC. Translation gives CSPRQGVRDEQFF.